Ten or more counts support the clone carrying this T cell receptor beta chain. The antigen is undetermined. One entry per CDR3 protein, called by TCRdb with MiXCR from the 5' RACE reads. The table has 420,000 or so distinct CDR3 sequences, 18% seen once. Donors were all healthy Caucasians. The data are from a study of identical twins. Whole-study findings and limits: There were fewer insertions in abundant cord blood beta clonotypes, but memory repertoires showed no such pattern. With beta out-of-frame sequences, excess sharing by twins was weaker. The models systematically underestimated how much out-of-frame TCR alpha was shared in monozygotic twins.

The source is a middle-aged man in good health. Sequencing was performed on naive T cells sorted from blood.

The CDR3 DNA is TGTGCCAGCAGTGATGGTCAGGGGAAAGATACGCAGTATTTT. Translating gives CASSDGQGKDTQYF. J is TRBJ2-3 and V is TRBV2; maybe TRBD1 (6 bases). Germline V gene sequence: CDR1 SNHLY, CDR2 FYNNEI. V was shortened by 3 bases and J by 5 bases, with 12 bases between the two germline ends. The CDR3 spans 14 residues.